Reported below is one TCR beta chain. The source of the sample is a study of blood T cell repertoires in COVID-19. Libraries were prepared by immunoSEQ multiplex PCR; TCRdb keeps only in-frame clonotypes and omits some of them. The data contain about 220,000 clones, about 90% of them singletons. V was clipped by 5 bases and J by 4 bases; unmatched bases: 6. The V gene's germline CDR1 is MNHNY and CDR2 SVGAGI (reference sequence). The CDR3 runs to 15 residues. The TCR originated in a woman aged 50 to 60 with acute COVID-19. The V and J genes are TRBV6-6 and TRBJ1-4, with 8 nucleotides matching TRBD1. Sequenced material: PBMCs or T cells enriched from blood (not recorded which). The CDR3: CASSPTGGGNEKLFF. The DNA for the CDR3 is TGTGCCAGCAGTCCCACAGGGGGAGGTAATGAAAAACTGTTTTTT.